This T cell receptor beta chain was captured by sequencing in a study of T cell responses to AZD1222 COVID-19 vaccine. Study results and caveats: Mostly white British, mostly female donors; authors suggested clonal diversity may be underestimated. The study found Spike-specific TCR breadth and depth rose after two AZD1222 doses. Unmutated variant regions reportedly attract nearly half of all spike-specific TCRs. Repertoires were obtained only post-peak T cell response.

Points on this clone: What it binds is not known.

Method: immunoSEQ multiplex PCR; TCRdb's copy keeps in-frame clones and lacks some. In the table there are about 150,000 clones, roughly nine tenths of which are singletons. This receptor was obtained from an adult who received the AZD1222 COVID-19 vaccine. The material was peripheral blood, obtained 28 days after the second AZD1222 dose.

The CDR3 region has the DNA TGTGCCAGCAGCCCCACCAGGTGGGGGGCCGGCACAGATACGCAGTATTTT. It codes for CASSPTRWGAGTDTQYF. This rearrangement joins TRBV11-2 to TRBJ2-3; D tentatively fits TRBD1 or TRBD2 (6 bases each). CDR1 SGHAT and CDR2 FQNNGV come from the germline V gene. The V and J ends lost 5 bases and 1 base respectively, with 19 bases between them. CDR3 length: 17 residues.